This T cell receptor beta chain was sequenced during a study of regulatory T cells in long-lasting Graves disease. Across the whole study: Newly diagnosed Graves' patients had under 3 months of antithyroid drugs. Study results and limitations: The work looked only at peripheral blood and did not look at thyroid tissue. Possibly, too few samples lowered accuracy. TRBV28 was favored in persistent disease, as were TRBJ1-2 and TRBJ2-5.

V lost 1 base, J lost 0 bases, and 8 bases lay in between. The CDR3 consists of 16 residues. From germline, CDR1 is SGDLS and CDR2 YYNGEE. Noted time point: newly diagnosed GD, antithyroid drugs for less than 3 months. Extracted RNA from PBMCs served as the source of the TCR library. Arm-PCR with iRepertoire HTBI primers amplified the CDR3 regions for these TCR beta libraries. One entry per CDR3 protein results from TCRdb running MiXCR on the multiplex PCR reads. The table includes roughly 530,000 distinct CDR3 sequences, more than 15% detected once. This clonotype showed up just a few times. Its matching antigen is unknown. These same data were also listed under a study on T cells in Graves' hyperthyroidism and ophthalmopathy.

This clonotype was sampled from a woman aged 35 to 60 with Graves disease. The input for sequencing was peripheral blood mononuclear cells (PBMCs), taken at new diagnosis, from a patient treated with antithyroid drugs. The chain carries TRBV9 and TRBJ1-6; perhaps TRBD1 as D (5 bases). CDR3 DNA sequence: TGTGCCAGCAGCGTAACCGACAGCTCCTATAATTCACCCCTCCACTTT. Protein product: CASSVTDSSYNSPLHF.